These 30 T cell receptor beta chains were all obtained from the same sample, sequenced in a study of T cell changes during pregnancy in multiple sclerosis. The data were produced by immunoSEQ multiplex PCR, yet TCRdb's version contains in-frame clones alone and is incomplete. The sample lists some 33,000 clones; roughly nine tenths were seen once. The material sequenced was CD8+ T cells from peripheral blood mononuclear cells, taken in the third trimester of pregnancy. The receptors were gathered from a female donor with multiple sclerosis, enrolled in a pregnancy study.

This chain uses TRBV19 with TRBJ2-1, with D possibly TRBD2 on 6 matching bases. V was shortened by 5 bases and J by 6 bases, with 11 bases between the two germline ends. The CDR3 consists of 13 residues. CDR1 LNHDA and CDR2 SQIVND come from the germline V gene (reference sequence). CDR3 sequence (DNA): TGTGCCAGTAGTGGAGATAGCGGCAATGAGCAGTTCTTC. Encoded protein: CASSGDSGNEQFF. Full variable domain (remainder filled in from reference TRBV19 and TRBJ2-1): DGGITQSPKYLFRKEGQNVTLSCEQNLNHDAMYWYRQDPGQGLRLIYYSQIVNDFQKGDIAEGYSVSREKKESFPLTVTSAQKNPTAFYLCASSGDSGNEQFFGPGTRLTVL.

The CDR3: CASRTYDDQPQHF. Written as DNA, the CDR3 is TGTGCCAGCAGGACATACGACGATCAGCCCCAGCATTTT. This chain uses TRBV6-1 with TRBJ1-5; D call uncertain. V was clipped by 6 bases and J by 5 bases, with 11 bases between them. The CDR3 totals 13 residues. Germline loops: CDR1 MNHNS, CDR2 SASEGT.

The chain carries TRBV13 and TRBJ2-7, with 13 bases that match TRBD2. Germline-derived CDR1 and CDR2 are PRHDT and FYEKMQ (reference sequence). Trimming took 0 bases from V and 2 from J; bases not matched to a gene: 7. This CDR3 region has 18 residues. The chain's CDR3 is CASSLGRLAGGRPYEQYF. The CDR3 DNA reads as TGTGCCAGCAGCTTAGGACGACTAGCGGGGGGACGCCCCTACGAGCAGTACTTC.

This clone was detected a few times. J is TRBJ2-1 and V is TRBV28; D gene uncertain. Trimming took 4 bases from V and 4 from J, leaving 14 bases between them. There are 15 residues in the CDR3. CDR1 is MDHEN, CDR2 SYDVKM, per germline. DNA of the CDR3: TGTGCCAGCAGTTCGCGCCCACAGCTTTACAATGAGCAGTTCTTC. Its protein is CASSSRPQLYNEQFF.

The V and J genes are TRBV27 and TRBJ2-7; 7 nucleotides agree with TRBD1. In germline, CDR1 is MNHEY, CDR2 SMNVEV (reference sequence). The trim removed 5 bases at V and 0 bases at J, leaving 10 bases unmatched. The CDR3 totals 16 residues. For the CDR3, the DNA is TGTGCCAGCAGTACATCAAAGGGGGACAGCTCCTACGAGCAGTACTTC. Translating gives CASSTSKGDSSYEQYF.

In DNA form, the CDR3 reads TGTGCCAGCAGCTTCCCCCGGGGGGGAGCGGAGACCCAGTACTTC. As protein: CASSFPRGGAETQYF. This chain links TRBV7-2 with TRBJ2-5; TRBD2 aligns across 8 bases. The CDR3 covers 15 residues. The V and J ends lost 3 bases and 5 bases, in that order; junction bases with no gene match: 8. Germline CDR1 SGHTA, CDR2 FQGNSA. Complete variable domain (other parts from reference TRBV7-2 and TRBJ2-5): GAGVSQSPSNKVTEKGKDVELRCDPISGHTALYWYRQSLGQGLEFLIYFQGNSAPDKSGLPSDRFSAERTGGSVSTLTIQRTQQEDSAVYLCASSFPRGGAETQYFGPGTRLLVL.

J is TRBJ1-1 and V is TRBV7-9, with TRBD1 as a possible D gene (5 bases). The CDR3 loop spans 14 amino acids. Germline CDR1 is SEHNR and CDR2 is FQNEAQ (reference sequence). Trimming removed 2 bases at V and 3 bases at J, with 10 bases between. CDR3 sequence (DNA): TGTGCCAGCAGCTTAAATCAGGGCTACACTGAAGCTTTCTTT. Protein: CASSLNQGYTEAFF.

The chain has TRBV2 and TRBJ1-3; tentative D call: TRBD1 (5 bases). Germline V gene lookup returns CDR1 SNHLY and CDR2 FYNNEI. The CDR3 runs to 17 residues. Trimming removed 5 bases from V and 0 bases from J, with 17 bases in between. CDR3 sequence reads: CASSRGQALHSGNTIYF. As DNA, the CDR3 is TGTGCCAGCAGTAGGGGCCAGGCCCTTCACTCTGGAAACACCATATATTTT.

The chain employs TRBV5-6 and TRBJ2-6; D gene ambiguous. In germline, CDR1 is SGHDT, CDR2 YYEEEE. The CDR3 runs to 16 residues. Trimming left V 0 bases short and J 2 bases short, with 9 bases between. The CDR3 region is CASSLDPAAGANVLTF. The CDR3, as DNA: TGTGCCAGCAGCTTGGATCCGGCGGCTGGGGCCAACGTCCTGACTTTC.

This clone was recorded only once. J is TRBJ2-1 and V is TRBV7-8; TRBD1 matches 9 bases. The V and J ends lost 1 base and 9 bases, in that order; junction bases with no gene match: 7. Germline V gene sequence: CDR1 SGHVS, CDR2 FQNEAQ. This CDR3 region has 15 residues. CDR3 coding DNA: TGTGCCAGCAGCTTAGACAGGGGGCGGAAAGGTGAGCAGTTCTTC. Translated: CASSLDRGRKGEQFF.

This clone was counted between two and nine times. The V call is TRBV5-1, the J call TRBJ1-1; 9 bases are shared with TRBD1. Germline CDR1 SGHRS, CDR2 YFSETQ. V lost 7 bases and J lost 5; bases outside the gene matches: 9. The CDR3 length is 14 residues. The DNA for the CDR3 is TGCGCCAGCGGGGAAGGACAGGGGACGACTGAAGCTTTCTTT. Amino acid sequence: CASGEGQGTTEAFF.

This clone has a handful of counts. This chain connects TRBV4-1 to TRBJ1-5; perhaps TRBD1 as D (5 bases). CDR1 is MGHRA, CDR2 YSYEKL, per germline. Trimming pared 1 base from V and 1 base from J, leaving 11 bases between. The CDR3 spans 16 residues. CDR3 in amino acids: CASSQGGDWSNQPQHF. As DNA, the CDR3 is TGCGCCAGCAGCCAAGGGGGCGATTGGAGCAATCAGCCCCAGCATTTT.

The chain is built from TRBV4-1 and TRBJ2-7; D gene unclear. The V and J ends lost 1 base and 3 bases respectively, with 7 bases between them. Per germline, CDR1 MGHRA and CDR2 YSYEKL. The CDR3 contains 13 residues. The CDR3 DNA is TGCGCCAGCAGCCAAGTAATGAGCTACGAGCAGTACTTC. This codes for CASSQVMSYEQYF.

The CDR3 reads CASRKGGDTDTQYF. The DNA for the CDR3 is TGTGCCAGCAGAAAGGGGGGGGACACAGATACGCAGTATTTT. The chain couples TRBV2 to TRBJ2-3; D is possibly TRBD2 (7 bases). The CDR3 runs 14 residues. Between the trimmed V and J ends, which lost 6 bases and 2 bases, there was a span of 12 bases. Germline V CDR1 and CDR2: SNHLY, FYNNEI.

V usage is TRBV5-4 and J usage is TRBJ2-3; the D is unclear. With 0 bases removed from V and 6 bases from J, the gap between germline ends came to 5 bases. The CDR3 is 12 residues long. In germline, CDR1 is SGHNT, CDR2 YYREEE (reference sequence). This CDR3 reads CASSLGRDTQYF. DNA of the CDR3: TGTGCCAGCAGCTTGGGTCGGGATACGCAGTATTTT.

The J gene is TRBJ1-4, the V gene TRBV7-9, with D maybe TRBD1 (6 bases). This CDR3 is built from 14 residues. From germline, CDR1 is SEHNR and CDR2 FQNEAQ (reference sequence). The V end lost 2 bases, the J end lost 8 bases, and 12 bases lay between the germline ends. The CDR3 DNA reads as TGTGCCAGCAGCTTATCCAGGGGAAGAGAAAAACTGTTTTTT. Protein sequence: CASSLSRGREKLFF.

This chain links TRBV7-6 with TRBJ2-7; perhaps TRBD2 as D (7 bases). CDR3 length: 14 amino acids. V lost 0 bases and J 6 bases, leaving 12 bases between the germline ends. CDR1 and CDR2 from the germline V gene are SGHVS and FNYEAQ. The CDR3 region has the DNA TGTGCCAGCAGCTTAGCGGGGGGGCCGGGCGAGCAGTACTTC. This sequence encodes CASSLAGGPGEQYF.

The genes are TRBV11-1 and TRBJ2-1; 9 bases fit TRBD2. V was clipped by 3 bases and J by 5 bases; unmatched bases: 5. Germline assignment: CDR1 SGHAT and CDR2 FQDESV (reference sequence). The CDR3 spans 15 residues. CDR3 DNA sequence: TGTGCCAGCAGCTTTAGGCGGGGGGGGCACAATGAGCAGTTCTTC. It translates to CASSFRRGGHNEQFF. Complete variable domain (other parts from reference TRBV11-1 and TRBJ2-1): EAEVAQSPRYKITEKSQAVAFWCDPISGHATLYWYRQILGQGPELLVQFQDESVVDDSQLPKDRFSAERLKGVDSTLKIQPAELGDSAMYLCASSFRRGGHNEQFFGPGTRLTVL.

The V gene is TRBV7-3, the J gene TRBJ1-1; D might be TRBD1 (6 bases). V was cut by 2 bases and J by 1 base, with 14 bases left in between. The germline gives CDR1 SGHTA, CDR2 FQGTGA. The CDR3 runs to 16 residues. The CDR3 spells CASSLGSGVPNTEAFF. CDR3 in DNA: TGTGCCAGCAGCTTAGGCTCAGGGGTTCCGAACACTGAAGCTTTCTTT.

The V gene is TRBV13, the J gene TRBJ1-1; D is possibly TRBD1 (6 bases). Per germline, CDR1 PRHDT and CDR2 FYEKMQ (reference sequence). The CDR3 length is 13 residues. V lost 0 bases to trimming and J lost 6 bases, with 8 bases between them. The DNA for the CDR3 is TGTGCCAGCAGCTTAGGCAGGGGATCTGAAGCTTTCTTT. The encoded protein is CASSLGRGSEAFF.

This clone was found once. The CDR3 region has the DNA TGTGCCAGCAGTCCGACTGGTTTCTACGAGCAGTACTTC. This sequence encodes CASSPTGFYEQYF. The J gene is TRBJ2-7, the V gene TRBV13; D ambiguous. V was trimmed by 6 bases and J by 3 bases, leaving 12 bases between them. Germline CDR1 and CDR2: PRHDT and FYEKMQ (reference sequence). The CDR3 extends over 13 amino acids.

This chain's CDR3 is CASSAGTAISYEQYF. The DNA of the CDR3 is TGTGCCAGCAGTGCAGGGACAGCGATCTCCTACGAGCAGTACTTC. This sequence joins TRBV6-1 and TRBJ2-7, with 7 positions matching TRBD1. Looked up from germline, CDR1 is MNHNS and CDR2 is SASEGT. The CDR3 spans 15 residues. The J segment lost 0 bases and the V segment lost 4 bases, leaving 6 bases of the junction unmatched.

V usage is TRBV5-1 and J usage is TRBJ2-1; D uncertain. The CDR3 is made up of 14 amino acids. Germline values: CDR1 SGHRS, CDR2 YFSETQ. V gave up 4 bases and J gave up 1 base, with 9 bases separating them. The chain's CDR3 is CASSMELSYNEQFF. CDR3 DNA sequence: TGCGCCAGCAGCATGGAGCTTTCCTACAATGAGCAGTTCTTC. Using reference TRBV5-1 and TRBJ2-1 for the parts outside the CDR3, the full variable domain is KAGVTQTPRYLIKTRGQQVTLSCSPISGHRSVSWYQQTPGQGLQFLFEYFSETQRNKGNFPGRFSGRQFSNSRSEMNVSTLELGDSALYLCASSMELSYNEQFFGPGTRLTVL.

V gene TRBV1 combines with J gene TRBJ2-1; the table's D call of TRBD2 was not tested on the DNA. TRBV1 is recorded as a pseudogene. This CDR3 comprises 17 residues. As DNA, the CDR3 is TGCACCACCGGGACTAGCGGAGGGCGAAAATCCTACAATGAGCAGTTCTTC. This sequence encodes CTTGTSGGRKSYNEQFF.

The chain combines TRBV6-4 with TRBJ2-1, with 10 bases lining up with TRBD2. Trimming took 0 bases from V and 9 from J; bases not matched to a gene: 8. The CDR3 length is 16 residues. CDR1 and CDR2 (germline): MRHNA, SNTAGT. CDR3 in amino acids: CASSDSGTSEMGEQFF. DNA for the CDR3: TGTGCCAGCAGTGACTCGGGGACTAGCGAGATGGGTGAGCAGTTCTTC.

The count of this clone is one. The CDR3 loop reads CASSASVGRDLLYEQYF. The CDR3 DNA sequence: TGTGCCAGCAGCGCATCAGTTGGGCGGGACCTGCTCTACGAGCAGTACTTC. The chain carries TRBV7-8 and TRBJ2-7; tentative D call: TRBD2 (6 bases). The CDR3 is 17 residues long. The V gene lost 5 bases and the J gene lost 3 bases, with 23 bases spanning the gap. Germline-derived CDR1 and CDR2 are SGHVS and FQNEAQ.

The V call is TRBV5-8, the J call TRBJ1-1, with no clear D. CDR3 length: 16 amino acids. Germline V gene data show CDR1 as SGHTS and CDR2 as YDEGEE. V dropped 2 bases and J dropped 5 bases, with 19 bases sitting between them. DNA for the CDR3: TGTGCCAGCAGCTTTGGAGGAGGCACACTGCGGACTGAAGCTTTCTTT. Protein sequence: CASSFGGGTLRTEAFF.

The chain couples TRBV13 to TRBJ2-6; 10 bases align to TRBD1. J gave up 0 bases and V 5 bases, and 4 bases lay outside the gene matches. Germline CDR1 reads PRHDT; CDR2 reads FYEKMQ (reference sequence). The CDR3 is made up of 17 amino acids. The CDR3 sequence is CASSADRGVSGANVLTF. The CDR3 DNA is TGTGCCAGCAGCGCGGACAGGGGGGTCTCTGGGGCCAACGTCCTGACTTTC.

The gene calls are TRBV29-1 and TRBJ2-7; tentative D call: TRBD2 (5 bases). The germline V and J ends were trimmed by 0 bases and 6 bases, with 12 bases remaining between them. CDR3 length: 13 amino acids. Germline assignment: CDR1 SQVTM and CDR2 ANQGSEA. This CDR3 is CSVEDHGNPEQYF. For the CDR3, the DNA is TGCAGCGTTGAAGATCACGGGAATCCCGAGCAGTACTTC.

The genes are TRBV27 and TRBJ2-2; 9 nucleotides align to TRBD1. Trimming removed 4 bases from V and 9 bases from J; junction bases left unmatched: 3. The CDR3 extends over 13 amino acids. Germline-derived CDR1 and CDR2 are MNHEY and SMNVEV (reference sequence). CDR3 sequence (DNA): TGTGCCAGCAGTTCCGGGACAGGGAGGGAGCTGTTTTTT. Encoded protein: CASSSGTGRELFF.